The next 18 T cell receptor beta chains were all read from a single sample in a study of control samples from healthy donors and cancer patients. Only in-frame clones appear in the TCRdb table, and some are missing; sequencing was by immunoSEQ multiplex PCR. The sample lists 150,000 to 200,000 clones; about 92% were seen once. Sequencing was performed on blood. Source of these receptors: a man aged 25 to 40 in good health.

This clone was observed a single time. The rearrangement joins TRBV29-1 to TRBJ2-7; 8 positions agree with TRBD1. From germline, CDR1 is SQVTM and CDR2 ANQGSEA. V lost 4 bases and J lost 3; bases outside the gene matches: 8. The CDR3 runs to 14 residues. As DNA, the CDR3 is TGCAGCGTTGGGGGGGACAGGAAAAACTACGAGCAGTACTTC. It specifies CSVGGDRKNYEQYF.

J is TRBJ2-1 and V is TRBV4-1; either TRBD1 or TRBD2 may supply D (5 bases each). Trimming took off 4 bases at V and 0 bases at J, with 10 bases between the two ends. The CDR3 runs to 15 residues. The germline gives CDR1 MGHRA, CDR2 YSYEKL. The CDR3 nucleotides read TGCGCCAGCAGCCTAGGGACGGGCTCCTACAATGAGCAGTTCTTC. It encodes CASSLGTGSYNEQFF.

This rearrangement joins TRBV10-3 to TRBJ2-7, with 8 bases identical to TRBD2. The CDR3 spans 17 residues. After removal of 4 bases from V and 3 bases from J, the junction contained 14 bases not matched to a gene. Germline assignment: CDR1 ENHRY and CDR2 SYGVKD. The CDR3 is CAISGLRAGGPDYEQYF. The CDR3 nucleotides are TGTGCCATCAGTGGCTTAAGGGCGGGGGGACCGGACTACGAGCAGTACTTC.

For the CDR3, the DNA is TGTGCCAGCAGCTTAATCTCGGGGTTGGGAAACACCATATATTTT. This translates into CASSLISGLGNTIYF. The V call is TRBV11-2, the J call TRBJ1-3; D is unresolved. CDR1 SGHAT and CDR2 FQNNGV come from the germline V gene. Trimming pared 2 bases from V and 4 bases from J, leaving 12 bases between. The CDR3 loop spans 15 amino acids. Together with reference TRBV11-2 and TRBJ1-3, the CDR3 gives the full variable domain: EAGVAQSPRYKIIEKRQSVAFWCNPISGHATLYWYQQILGQGPKLLIQFQNNGVVDDSQLPKDRFSAERLKGVDSTLKIQPAKLEDSAVYLCASSLISGLGNTIYFGEGSWLTVV.

The rearrangement links TRBV19 to TRBJ2-1; 8 nucleotides agree with TRBD2. The germline V gene encodes CDR1 LNHDA and CDR2 SQIVND (reference sequence). V was pared by 9 bases and J by 6 bases, with 4 bases of the junction left unmatched. The CDR3 extends over 12 amino acids. CDR3 residues: CASLGTSNEQFF. CDR3 nucleotides: TGTGCCAGCCTCGGGACTAGCAATGAGCAGTTCTTC.

The CDR3 protein is CASRQQGAAYEQYF. DNA of the CDR3: TGTGCCAGCAGACAACAGGGGGCAGCCTACGAGCAGTACTTC. The chain employs TRBV6-5 and TRBJ2-7; 9 nucleotides align to TRBD1. CDR3 length equals 14 residues. With V trimmed by 6 bases and J by 2 bases, 5 bases remained unmatched. Per germline, CDR1 MNHEY and CDR2 SVGAGI.

V and J are TRBV7-8 and TRBJ2-1; D perhaps matches TRBD1 (6 bases). The length of the CDR3 is 14 residues. The V gene's germline CDR1 is SGHVS and CDR2 FQNEAQ. Trimming left V 3 bases short and J 1 base short, with 7 bases between. CDR3 nucleotide sequence: TGTGCCAGCAGCTTCCAGGGGTCCTACAATGAGCAGTTCTTC. Translation: CASSFQGSYNEQFF.

V usage is TRBV7-9 and J usage is TRBJ1-1; D is possibly TRBD1 (5 bases). The length of the CDR3 is 14 residues. CDR1 is SEHNR and CDR2 is FQNEAQ in the germline V gene (reference sequence). V was clipped by 5 bases and J by 7 bases, with 17 bases between them. The CDR3 spells CASSPLWGFREAFF. Written as DNA, the CDR3 is TGTGCCAGCAGCCCACTTTGGGGGTTCCGTGAAGCTTTCTTT.

The chain uses TRBV9 and TRBJ2-5, with 13 positions matching TRBD2. CDR1 SGDLS and CDR2 YYNGEE come from the germline V gene. Germline trimming cut 3 bases from V and 5 bases from J; bases unmatched to any gene: 7. There are 16 residues in the CDR3. For the CDR3, the DNA is TGTGCCAGCAGCGACCGACTAGCGGGAGGTTTGGAGACCCAGTACTTC. This gives the protein CASSDRLAGGLETQYF. Based on the CDR3 plus reference TRBV9 and TRBJ2-5, the full variable domain is DSGVTQTPKHLITATGQRVTLRCSPRSGDLSVYWYQQSLDQGLQFLIQYYNGEERAKGNILERFSAQQFPDLHSELNLSSLELGDSALYFCASSDRLAGGLETQYFGPGTRLLVL.

The gene calls are TRBV30 and TRBJ1-2; no reliable D call. Trimming cost V 1 base and J 8 bases, with 14 bases left between them. This CDR3 has 13 residues. CDR1 is GTSNPN and CDR2 is SVGIG in the germline V gene (reference sequence). The CDR3, as DNA: TGTGCCTGGAGTGCGATGGACGGCGCCGGCTACACCTTC. This codes for CAWSAMDGAGYTF.

This clone was recorded only once. V is TRBV6-6 and J is TRBJ2-1, with 10 nucleotides matching TRBD2. Germline V gene lookup returns CDR1 MNHNY and CDR2 SVGAGI (reference sequence). This CDR3 has 15 amino acids. J was trimmed by 8 bases and V by 4 bases; bases with no gene match: 8. CDR3 nucleotides: TGTGCCAGCAGTTCCTCAACTAGCGGGGCTTATGAGCAGTTCTTC. Translated, it gives CASSSSTSGAYEQFF.

This clone was recorded only once. The V call is TRBV19, the J call TRBJ1-5; D is perhaps TRBD1 (6 bases). The V gene's germline CDR1 is LNHDA and CDR2 SQIVND (reference sequence). The CDR3 contains 13 residues. Between the trimmed V and J ends, which lost 7 bases and 7 bases, there was a span of 14 bases. CDR3 residues: CASNTGLGQPQHF. DNA for the CDR3: TGTGCCAGTAATACAGGGCTTGGGCAGCCCCAGCATTTT. Supplemented by reference TRBV19 and TRBJ1-5, the full variable domain reads DGGITQSPKYLFRKEGQNVTLSCEQNLNHDAMYWYRQDPGQGLRLIYYSQIVNDFQKGDIAEGYSVSREKKESFPLTVTSAQKNPTAFYLCASNTGLGQPQHFGDGTRLSIL.

The DNA for the CDR3 is TGTGCCAGCAGTTTCGTCAGCGGGGGGAGTTATACAGATACGCAGTATTTT. It encodes CASSFVSGGSYTDTQYF. The chain joins TRBV27 to TRBJ2-3; TRBD2 agrees at 9 bases. The CDR3 covers 17 residues. In germline, CDR1 is MNHEY, CDR2 SMNVEV (reference sequence). The junction had 10 bases not matched to a gene; V was cut back by 3 bases and J by 3 bases.

This clone was detected only a few times. The rearrangement links TRBV27 to TRBJ1-5; 8 bases line up with TRBD1. Germline CDR1 and CDR2: MNHEY and SMNVEV (reference sequence). The CDR3 consists of 15 residues. V lost 4 bases to trimming and J lost 3 bases; unmatched junction nucleotides: 5. This CDR3 is CASSSQGATNQPQHF. DNA of the CDR3: TGTGCCAGCAGTTCTCAGGGGGCCACCAATCAGCCCCAGCATTTT.

This clone was recorded only once. The chain is built from TRBV21-1 and TRBJ1-2; no DNA check was done on the table's D call, TRBD1. TRBV21-1 counts as a pseudogene. CDR3 length: 9 amino acids. DNA for the CDR3: TGTGCCAGCACCCACAGGGACACCTTC. Protein sequence: CASTHRDTF.

V gene TRBV11-3 combines with J gene TRBJ2-7; D is undetermined. V shed 4 bases and J shed 5 bases, with 15 bases lying between them. This CDR3 region has 14 residues. In germline, CDR1 is SGHNT, CDR2 YENEEA. The CDR3 region is CASSSSSRADEQYF. CDR3 bases: TGTGCCAGCAGCTCTTCCTCGAGAGCAGACGAGCAGTACTTC.

This sequence joins TRBV4-2 and TRBJ1-1, with 9 bases aligning to TRBD1. Trimming took 4 bases from V and 4 from J; bases not matched to a gene: 7. The germline CDR1 and CDR2 sequences are LGHNA and YNFKEQ. This CDR3 has 15 amino acids. The CDR3 DNA follows: TGTGCCAGCAGCCGTTTCACAGGGGGCGGCACTGAAGCTTTCTTT. Its protein is CASSRFTGGGTEAFF.

J is TRBJ2-7 and V is TRBV7-6, with TRBD1 matching 7 bases. CDR1 and CDR2 (germline): SGHVS, FNYEAQ. CDR3 length: 16 residues. Unmatched junction bases numbered 9, after V lost 0 bases and J lost 4 bases. In DNA, the CDR3 is TGTGCCAGCAGCTTAGCGCCCAGGGGGAGAACTTACGAGCAGTACTTC. It specifies CASSLAPRGRTYEQYF.